One sample yielded the 18 T cell receptor beta chains listed below, sequenced in a study of OX40 agonist ivuxolimab in advanced cancers. Clones were sequenced by immunoSEQ multiplex PCR, and TCRdb holds only the in-frame ones, with some missing. The sample shows under 80,000 clones, about 93% of them seen only once. This specimen consisted of CD4+ or CD8+ T cells sorted from blood, obtained in a trial of the OX40 agonist ivuxolimab. These receptors all stem from an adult with an advanced solid tumor such as melanoma, head and neck, liver or kidney cancer.

The chain joins TRBV18 to TRBJ1-1; possibly TRBD1 for D (5 bases). V was shortened by 3 bases and J by 8 bases, with 13 bases between the two germline ends. The CDR3 extends over 13 amino acids. Per germline, CDR1 KGHSH and CDR2 LQKENI. The CDR3 DNA reads as TGTGCCAGCTCACCGGGAATTGCAGGGGAAGCTTTCTTT. Protein: CASSPGIAGEAFF.

The chain recombines TRBV18 with TRBJ2-3; D may correspond to TRBD1 or TRBD2 (5 bases each). The CDR3 consists of 17 residues. Looked up from germline, CDR1 is KGHSH and CDR2 is LQKENI. V gave up 1 base and J gave up 2 bases, with 16 bases separating them. CDR3 in DNA: TGTGCCAGCTCACCACGAGGGGCGGAAATCTACACAGATACGCAGTATTTT. Protein sequence: CASSPRGAEIYTDTQYF.

This rearrangement joins TRBV7-2 to TRBJ1-2, with no clear D. The CDR3 spans 11 residues. Germline loops: CDR1 SGHTA, CDR2 FQGNSA. The V end lost 3 bases, the J end lost 3 bases, and 2 bases lay between the germline ends. The CDR3 nucleotides are TGTGCCAGCAGCTTTTACTATGGCTACACCTTC. Its translation: CASSFYYGYTF.

The chain couples TRBV11-1 to TRBJ2-1; 7 bases match TRBD1. The CDR3 loop spans 16 amino acids. Germline lookup yields CDR1 SGHAT and CDR2 FQDESV (reference sequence). V shed 5 bases and J 2 bases; nucleotides not matched to a gene: 9. CDR3 sequence: CASSAQGMEAYNEQFF. The CDR3 DNA follows: TGTGCCAGCAGCGCACAGGGGATGGAGGCCTACAATGAGCAGTTCTTC.

The chain couples TRBV9 to TRBJ2-3; tentative D call: TRBD2 (7 bases). V dropped 4 bases and J dropped 1 base, with 10 bases sitting between them. Germline CDR1 is SGDLS and CDR2 is YYNGEE. CDR3 length: 14 amino acids. The CDR3 sequence: CASSRGAGTDTQYF. The CDR3 DNA follows: TGTGCCAGCAGCCGGGGGGCGGGCACAGATACGCAGTATTTT.

V gene TRBV6-5 combines with J gene TRBJ1-2; unclear D gene. CDR3 length: 10 residues. Germline lookup yields CDR1 MNHEY and CDR2 SVGAGI. Trimming left V 6 bases short and J 6 bases short, with 5 bases between. The CDR3 is CASRTNGYTF. The CDR3 DNA is TGTGCCAGCAGAACGAATGGCTACACCTTC.

This chain uses TRBV28 with TRBJ2-7; D unresolved. CDR3 length: 11 residues. V lost 5 bases and J lost 2, with 4 bases in between. Germline V gene data show CDR1 as MDHEN and CDR2 as SYDVKM. CDR3 coding DNA: TGTGCCAGCAGTCTAACCTACGAGCAGTACTTC. Its protein is CASSLTYEQYF.

The chain carries TRBV6-1 and TRBJ1-3, with D maybe TRBD1 (5 bases). The V gene lost 8 bases and the J gene lost 2 bases, with 16 bases spanning the gap. This CDR3 is built from 15 residues. The germline V gene encodes CDR1 MNHNS and CDR2 SASEGT. CDR3 sequence: CASHPSRGPGNTIYF. In nucleotides, the CDR3 is TGTGCCAGCCATCCCTCACGGGGCCCTGGAAACACCATATATTTT.

This chain connects TRBV6-5 to TRBJ2-2; TRBD1 aligns across 8 bases. This CDR3 region has 15 residues. CDR1 and CDR2 from the germline V gene are MNHEY and SVGAGI. With 6 bases clipped from V and 4 bases from J, the junction kept 7 bases outside the gene matches. The CDR3 spells CASSPRTGITGELFF. The CDR3 nucleotides read TGTGCCAGCAGCCCCCGGACAGGGATCACCGGGGAGCTGTTTTTT.

J is TRBJ1-2 and V is TRBV5-1; unclear D gene. The CDR3 is made up of 12 amino acids. Per the germline V gene, CDR1 is SGHRS and CDR2 is YFSETQ. The V and J ends lost 4 bases and 14 bases respectively, with 18 bases between them. CDR3 amino acids: CASSPDLLPHTF. CDR3 nucleotides: TGCGCCAGCAGCCCGGACCTGTTGCCTCATACCTTC.

V gene TRBV2 combines with J gene TRBJ2-1, with 11 nucleotides matching TRBD2. This CDR3 region has 15 residues. Germline CDR1 reads SNHLY; CDR2 reads FYNNEI. Trimming removed 3 bases from V and 7 bases from J; junction bases left unmatched: 5. CDR3 region: CASSDSGGARNEQFF. In DNA form, the CDR3 reads TGTGCCAGCAGTGATAGCGGGGGGGCCAGGAATGAGCAGTTCTTC.

This sequence joins TRBV13 and TRBJ2-1; 12 positions match TRBD2. With V trimmed by 2 bases and J by 4 bases, 6 bases remained unmatched. Germline V gene data show CDR1 as PRHDT and CDR2 as FYEKMQ (reference sequence). The CDR3 contains 17 residues. The CDR3, as DNA: TGTGCCAGCAGCTTACTCCCTAGCGGGGGGGCTTACAATGAGCAGTTCTTC. Translated: CASSLLPSGGAYNEQFF. Based on the CDR3 plus reference TRBV13 and TRBJ2-1, the full variable domain is AAGVIQSPRHLIKEKRETATLKCYPIPRHDTVYWYQQGPGQDPQFLISFYEKMQSDKGSIPDRFSAQQFSDYHSELNMSSLELGDSALYFCASSLLPSGGAYNEQFFGPGTRLTVL.

The chain employs TRBV7-9 and TRBJ1-1; 8 nucleotides match TRBD1. After removal of 7 bases from V and 1 base from J, the junction contained 5 bases not matched to a gene. The CDR3 is 14 residues long. The V gene's germline CDR1 is SEHNR and CDR2 FQNEAQ (reference sequence). This chain's CDR3 is CASTPGTGNTEAFF. CDR3 in DNA: TGTGCCAGCACCCCCGGGACAGGGAACACTGAAGCTTTCTTT.

The chain carries TRBV6-5 and TRBJ2-7; 9 bases line up with TRBD1. The V gene's germline CDR1 is MNHEY and CDR2 SVGAGI. The CDR3 loop spans 13 amino acids. J was trimmed by 2 bases and V by 9 bases; bases with no gene match: 5. The CDR3 reads CASARDRAYEQYF. The CDR3 region has the DNA TGTGCCAGTGCAAGGGACAGGGCCTACGAGCAGTACTTC.

The chain has TRBV19 and TRBJ2-3, with no clear D. CDR1 is LNHDA, CDR2 SQIVND, per germline (reference sequence). Deletions cut 5 bases from V and 0 bases from J, with 12 bases between. The CDR3 has 15 amino acids. The CDR3 here is CASSEQHSSTDTQYF. CDR3 sequence (DNA): TGTGCCAGTAGTGAACAGCATTCTAGCACAGATACGCAGTATTTT.

The CDR3 nucleotides read TGTGCCAGCACCAAGACATCCGGGACAGGGGTCTACGAGCAGTACTTC. Its protein product is CASTKTSGTGVYEQYF. The chain couples TRBV5-6 to TRBJ2-7, with TRBD1 matching 10 bases. Germline V gives CDR1 SGHDT, CDR2 YYEEEE. CDR3 length: 16 residues. Trimming at V came to 6 bases and at J to 3 bases, leaving 12 bases not matched to a gene.

The chain uses TRBV7-6 and TRBJ1-1; D unresolved. The CDR3 sequence is 14 residues long. Germline V gene sequence: CDR1 SGHVS, CDR2 FNYEAQ. V was pared by 3 bases and J by 2 bases, with 10 bases between. Here the CDR3 DNA reads TGTGCCAGCAGCTTGGGTACACCCAACACTGAAGCTTTCTTT. This codes for CASSLGTPNTEAFF.

The chain couples TRBV29-1 to TRBJ1-1, with D possibly being TRBD1 (5 bases). Per germline, CDR1 SQVTM and CDR2 ANQGSEA. The CDR3 runs to 13 residues. V was pared by 8 bases and J by 1 base, with 14 bases between. CDR3 sequence reads: CSYSGHQNTEAFF. In DNA, the CDR3 is TGCAGCTATTCCGGACACCAGAACACTGAAGCTTTCTTT.